This TCR beta chain was sequenced during a study of blood T cell repertoires in COVID-19. Assay used: immunoSEQ multiplex PCR; TCRdb lists only in-frame clones, some missing. This table has over 150,000 clones, roughly 81% appearing once. The CDR3 covers 15 residues. The ends were cut back, 3 bases at V and 0 bases at J, with 11 bases in the middle. Germline lookup yields CDR1 MNHEY and CDR2 SMNVEV (reference sequence). V is TRBV27 and J is TRBJ1-2; weak D call: TRBD1 (6 bases). This clonotype was sampled from a man aged 35-49 years with acute or convalescent COVID-19. Sequences were obtained from peripheral blood. The CDR3 DNA reads as TGTGCCAGCAGTTTCTCGGGGGGGCCTAACTATGGCTACACCTTC. It encodes CASSFSGGPNYGYTF.